This TCR beta chain appears in the sequencing data of a study of blood T cell repertoires in COVID-19. For the study at large: Some COVID-19 samples were acute and others convalescent; all came from the United States, Italy and Spain. The cDNA or gDNA used as material had been derived from T cells, B-cell-depleted T cells, or PBMCs.

This clone was counted between two and nine times. Germline CDR1 and CDR2: SGHVS and FQNEAQ. The length of the CDR3 is 11 residues. V was trimmed by 5 bases and J by 10 bases, leaving 9 bases between them. In the original processing: For nucleated cells, counts were estimated from reference gene primer amplification. Some clones are missing from TCRdb's copy, which holds only in-frame ones; the method was immunoSEQ multiplex PCR. V, J and clone size were drawn from that table, and D and trimming were deduced from the DNA. The sample lists about 120,000 clones; around 91% were seen once. Sequencing was carried out using peripheral blood. The source of this sequence is a woman aged 60 to 75 with COVID-19, enrolled during active disease. The rearrangement uses TRBV7-8 and TRBJ2-1; D gene uncertain. CDR3 coding DNA: TGTGCCAGCAGCCGACCTCGGGAGCAGTTCTTC. This gives the protein CASSRPREQFF.